Below, one T cell receptor (beta chain) is given with its context. The antigen is unknown. All donors came from Russia, were Caucasian and healthy, and spanned ages about 6 to 100. The data stem from a study of blood T cells in healthy people across ages. Study-level results: Across the age range, TCR beta diversity per million T cells fell in a roughly linear way. There were more naive CD4+ cells and higher diversity in long-lived donors than in aged donors.

This CDR3 region has 13 residues. Germline V CDR1 and CDR2: MNHEY, SVGEGT. V lost 1 base and J lost 8, with 8 bases in between. Combining a sample-barcoded 5' primer with a J-beta primer mix, a second PCR ran for roughly 6 to 12 cycles. Carrying 12 random nucleotides, a template-switch adaptor labeled each individual cDNA molecule. MiXCR, applied by TCRdb to the 5' RACE reads, yields one record per CDR3 protein. This sample yields under 1,000,000 distinct CDR3 sequences, of which about 34% are seen a single time; 10% to 15% belongs to the top ten. Sequenced material: blood. V is TRBV6-2 or TRBV6-3 and J is TRBJ2-2; no clear D. This clonotype was obtained from a young man in good health. CDR3 amino acids: CASSYWLTGELFF. The CDR3 DNA reads TGTGCCAGCAGTTACTGGCTGACAGGGGAGCTGTTTTTT.